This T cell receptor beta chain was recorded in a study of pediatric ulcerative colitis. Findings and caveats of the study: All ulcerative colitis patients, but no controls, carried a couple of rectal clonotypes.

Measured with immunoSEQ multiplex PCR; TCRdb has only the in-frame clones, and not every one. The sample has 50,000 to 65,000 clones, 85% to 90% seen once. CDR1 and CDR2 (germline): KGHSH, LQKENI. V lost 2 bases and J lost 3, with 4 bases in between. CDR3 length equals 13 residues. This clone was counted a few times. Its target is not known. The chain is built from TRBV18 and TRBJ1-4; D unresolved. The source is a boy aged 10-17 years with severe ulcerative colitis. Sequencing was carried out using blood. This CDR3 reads CASSPGANEKLFF. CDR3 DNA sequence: TGTGCCAGCTCACCAGGGGCTAATGAAAAACTGTTTTTT.